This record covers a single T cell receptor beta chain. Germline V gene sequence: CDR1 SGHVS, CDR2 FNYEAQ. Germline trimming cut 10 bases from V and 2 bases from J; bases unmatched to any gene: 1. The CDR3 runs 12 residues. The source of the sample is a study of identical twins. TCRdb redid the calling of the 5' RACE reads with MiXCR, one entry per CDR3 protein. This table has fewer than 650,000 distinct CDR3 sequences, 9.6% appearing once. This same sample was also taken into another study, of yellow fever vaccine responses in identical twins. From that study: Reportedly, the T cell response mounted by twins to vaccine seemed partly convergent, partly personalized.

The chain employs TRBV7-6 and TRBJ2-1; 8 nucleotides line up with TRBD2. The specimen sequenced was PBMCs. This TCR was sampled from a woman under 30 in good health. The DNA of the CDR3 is TGTGCCACGGGAGGGCCCTACAATGAGCAGTTCTTC. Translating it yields CATGGPYNEQFF.